This TCR beta chain was recorded in a study of siplizumab effects on memory and regulatory T cells. Study-wide findings and caveats: Only a minority of proliferating CD4+ or CD8+ clones had an assignable naive or memory phenotype, with roughly 75-96% lacking one. Alloreactive sequences whose origin lay in unstimulated CD4+ memory cells were significantly reduced by siplizumab.

Trimming pared 0 bases from V and 7 bases from J, leaving 15 bases between. The CDR3 runs 16 residues. Per germline, CDR1 ENHRY and CDR2 SYGVKD. Profiling relied on immunoSEQ multiplex PCR, and the TCRdb table lists in-frame clones only, not all of them. The top ten hold 1.3% of the sample, which has more than 85,000 clones, 80% to 95% seen once. Concerning this clone itself: Antigen specificity is unknown.

This TCR derives from a human donor in good health. J is TRBJ1-4 and V is TRBV10-3; perhaps TRBD1 as D (6 bases). Material for sequencing was CD4+ T cells sorted from blood. CDR3 sequence reads: CAISESDRLLSEKLFF. CDR3 DNA: TGTGCCATCAGTGAGTCCGACAGGCTACTGAGTGAAAAACTGTTTTTT.